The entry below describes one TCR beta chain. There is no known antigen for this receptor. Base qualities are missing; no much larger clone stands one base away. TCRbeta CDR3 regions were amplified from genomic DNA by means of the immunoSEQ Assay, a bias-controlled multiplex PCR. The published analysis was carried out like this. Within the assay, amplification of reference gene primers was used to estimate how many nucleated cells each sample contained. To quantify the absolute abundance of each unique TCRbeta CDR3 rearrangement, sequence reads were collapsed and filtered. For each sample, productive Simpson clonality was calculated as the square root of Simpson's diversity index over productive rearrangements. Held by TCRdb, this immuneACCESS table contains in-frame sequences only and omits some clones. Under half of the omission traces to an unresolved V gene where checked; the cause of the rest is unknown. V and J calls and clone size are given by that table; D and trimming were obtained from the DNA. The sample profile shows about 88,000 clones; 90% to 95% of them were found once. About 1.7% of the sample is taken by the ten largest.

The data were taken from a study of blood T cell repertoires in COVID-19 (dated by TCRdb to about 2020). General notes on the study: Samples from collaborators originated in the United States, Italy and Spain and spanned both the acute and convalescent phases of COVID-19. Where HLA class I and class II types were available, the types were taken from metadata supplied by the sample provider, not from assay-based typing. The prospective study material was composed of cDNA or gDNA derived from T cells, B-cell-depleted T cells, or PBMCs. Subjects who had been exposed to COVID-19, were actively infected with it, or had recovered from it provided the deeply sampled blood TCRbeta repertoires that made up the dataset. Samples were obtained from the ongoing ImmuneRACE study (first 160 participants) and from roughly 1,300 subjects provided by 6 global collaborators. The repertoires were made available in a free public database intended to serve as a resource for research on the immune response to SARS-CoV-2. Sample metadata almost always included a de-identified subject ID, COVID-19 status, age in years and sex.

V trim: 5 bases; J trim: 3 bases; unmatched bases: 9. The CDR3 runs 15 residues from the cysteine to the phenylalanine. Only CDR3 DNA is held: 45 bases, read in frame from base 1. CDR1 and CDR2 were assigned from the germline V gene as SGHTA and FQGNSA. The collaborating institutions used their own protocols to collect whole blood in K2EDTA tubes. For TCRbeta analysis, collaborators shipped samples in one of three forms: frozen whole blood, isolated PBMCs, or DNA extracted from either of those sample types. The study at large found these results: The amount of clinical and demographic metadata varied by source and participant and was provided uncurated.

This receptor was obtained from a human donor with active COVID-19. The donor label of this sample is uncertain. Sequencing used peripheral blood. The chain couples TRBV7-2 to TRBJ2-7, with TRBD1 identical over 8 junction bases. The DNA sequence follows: TGTGCCAGCAGCACTGGACAGGGTGTTGTCTACGAGCAGTACTTC. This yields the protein CASSTGQGVVYEQYF.